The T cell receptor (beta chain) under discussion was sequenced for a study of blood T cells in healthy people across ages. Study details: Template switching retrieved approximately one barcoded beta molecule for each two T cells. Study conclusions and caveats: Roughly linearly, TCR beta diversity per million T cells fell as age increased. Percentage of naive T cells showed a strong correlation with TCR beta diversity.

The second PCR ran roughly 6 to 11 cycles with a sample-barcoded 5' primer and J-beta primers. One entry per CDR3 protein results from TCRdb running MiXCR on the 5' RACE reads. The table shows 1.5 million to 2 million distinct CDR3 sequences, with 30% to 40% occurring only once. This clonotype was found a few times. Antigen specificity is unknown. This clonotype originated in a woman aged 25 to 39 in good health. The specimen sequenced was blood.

CDR3 nucleotide sequence: TGTGCCAGCAGCTTAGGGGGGGGAGGACCCTACGAGCAGTACTTC. Translated: CASSLGGGGPYEQYF. The V gene is TRBV11-2, the J gene TRBJ2-7, with 7 nucleotides matching TRBD2. J lost 2 bases, V lost 1 base, and 5 bases had no gene match. There are 15 residues in the CDR3. The germline V gene has CDR1 SGHAT and CDR2 FQNNGV. The full variable domain, completed using reference TRBV11-2 and TRBJ2-7, is EAGVAQSPRYKIIEKRQSVAFWCNPISGHATLYWYQQILGQGPKLLIQFQNNGVVDDSQLPKDRFSAERLKGVDSTLKIQPAKLEDSAVYLCASSLGGGGPYEQYFGPGTRLTVT.